What follows are 27 T cell receptor beta chains derived from one specimen sequenced in a study of cytomegalovirus exposure and HLA in healthy donors. Sequenced by immunoSEQ multiplex PCR; TCRdb stores in-frame clones only, minus some. This table has some 240,000 clones, roughly 91% appearing once. Sequencing used PBMCs. Receptors were obtained from a woman younger than 30 in good health and CMV-seropositive.

This chain joins TRBV5-5 and TRBJ1-5; maybe TRBD1 (6 bases). The CDR3 sequence is 15 residues long. Germline V gene lookup returns CDR1 SGHKS and CDR2 YYEKEE (reference sequence). V dropped 3 bases and J dropped 4 bases, with 14 bases sitting between them. This chain's CDR3 is CASSYLPQGNQPQHF. The DNA for the CDR3 is TGTGCCAGCAGCTATCTCCCCCAGGGGAATCAGCCCCAGCATTTT. Variable domain in full (rest from reference TRBV5-5 and TRBJ1-5): DAGVTQSPTHLIKTRGQQVTLRCSPISGHKSVSWYQQVLGQGPQFIFQYYEKEERGRGNFPDRFSARQFPNYSSELNVNALLLGDSALYLCASSYLPQGNQPQHFGDGTRLSIL.

Only a few counts were recorded for this clone. The V gene is TRBV5-1, the J gene TRBJ2-7; 12 bases align to TRBD1. The germline V gene has CDR1 SGHRS and CDR2 YFSETQ. The J segment lost 6 bases and the V segment lost 6 bases, leaving 7 bases of the junction unmatched. This CDR3 spans 14 amino acids. CDR3 nucleotide sequence: TGCGCCAGCACGACCGGGACAGGGGGCGGCGAGCAGTACTTC. This encodes CASTTGTGGGEQYF.

V and J are TRBV25-1 and TRBJ2-5; 16 bases are a match to TRBD2. The germline gives CDR1 MGHDK, CDR2 SYGVNS. The V segment lost 7 bases and the J segment 5 bases; nucleotides outside the gene matches: 7. There are 16 residues in the CDR3. CDR3 coding DNA: TGTGCCAGCACCCAGGGACTAGCGGGGGGGCTGGAGACCCAGTACTTC. Its translation: CASTQGLAGGLETQYF.

The chain uses TRBV4-1 and TRBJ1-5, with 12 bases aligning to TRBD1. From germline, CDR1 is MGHRA and CDR2 YSYEKL. This CDR3 contains 18 residues. Trimming cost V 3 bases and J 0 bases; bases outside gene matches: 6. The CDR3 DNA follows: TGCGCCAGCAGCCAGGGGGGACAGGGGGCGAATAGCAATCAGCCCCAGCATTTT. Its translation is CASSQGGQGANSNQPQHF.

This clone was picked up many times. The chain couples TRBV25-1 to TRBJ1-1, with a tentative D call TRBD1 (6 bases). Germline CDR1 reads MGHDK; CDR2 reads SYGVNS. This CDR3 region has 16 residues. Deletions cut 3 bases from V and 0 bases from J, with 14 bases between. The CDR3 DNA sequence: TGTGCCAGCAGTGATTTTGGAGGACAGATGAACACTGAAGCTTTCTTT. It encodes CASSDFGGQMNTEAFF. The whole variable domain, filled in from reference TRBV25-1 and TRBJ1-1, reads EADIYQTPRYLVIGTGKKITLECSQTMGHDKMYWYQQDPGMELHLIHYSYGVNSTEKGDLSSESTVSRIRTEHFPLTLESARPSHTSQYLCASSDFGGQMNTEAFFGQGTRLTVV.

The sample holds one count of this clone. The chain couples TRBV7-6 to TRBJ2-6, with 9 bases identical to TRBD1. Germline V gives CDR1 SGHVS, CDR2 FNYEAQ. This CDR3 is 16 amino acids long. Trimming removed 5 bases from V and 4 bases from J; junction bases left unmatched: 6. The CDR3 DNA sequence: TGTGCCAGCAGCCCATGGACAGGGGCAGGGGCCAACGTCCTGACTTTC. Its translation is CASSPWTGAGANVLTF.

Only one count was recorded for this clone. The chain links TRBV7-9 to TRBJ1-4; D not certain. CDR3 length: 14 residues. V was trimmed by 1 base and J by 8 bases, leaving 11 bases between them. The V gene's germline CDR1 is SEHNR and CDR2 FQNEAQ (reference sequence). The chain's CDR3 is CASSLVTSGEKLFF. The CDR3 coding sequence is TGTGCCAGCAGCTTAGTAACCTCCGGGGAAAAACTGTTTTTT.

This clone has only a few counts. The chain combines TRBV5-6 with TRBJ2-6; a weak D match, TRBD1 (5 bases). CDR3 size: 15 residues. The germline CDR1 and CDR2 sequences are SGHDT and YYEEEE. V lost 0 bases and J 5 bases, leaving 9 bases between the germline ends. This chain's CDR3 is CASSLVTGWANVLTF. The CDR3 DNA is TGTGCCAGCAGCTTGGTCACAGGTTGGGCCAACGTCCTGACTTTC.

This clone appeared a few times. CDR3 in amino acids: CASSTGRGPWEQYF. The DNA of the CDR3 is TGCGCCAGCAGCACGGGGAGGGGCCCTTGGGAGCAGTACTTC. The rearrangement links TRBV10-2 to TRBJ2-7; 7 positions agree with TRBD2. Germline V lookup: CDR1 WSHSY, CDR2 SAAADI. The CDR3 length is 14 residues. V lost 6 bases and J lost 7; bases outside the gene matches: 12.

This clone has a single count. The rearrangement uses TRBV11-1 and TRBJ2-4; the D gene is possibly TRBD1 (6 bases). Trimming took off 5 bases at V and 9 bases at J, with 20 bases between the two ends. The germline gives CDR1 SGHAT, CDR2 FQDESV (reference sequence). The CDR3 runs 15 residues. The CDR3 bases are TGTGCCAGCAGCCATTCGACAGGAGGTATGGGCATTCAGTACTTC. Its protein is CASSHSTGGMGIQYF.

The chain links TRBV5-1 to TRBJ2-7; TRBD1 aligns across 9 bases. The V gene end was trimmed by 4 bases and the J gene end by 5 bases; junction bases not matched to a gene: 10. Germline CDR1 is SGHRS and CDR2 is YFSETQ. This CDR3 region has 15 residues. CDR3: CASSPLWGQGDEQYF. In DNA form, the CDR3 reads TGCGCCAGCAGCCCCCTTTGGGGACAGGGCGACGAGCAGTACTTC.

The rearrangement joins TRBV7-3 to TRBJ2-1, with TRBD2 identical over 8 bases. Germline lookup yields CDR1 SGHTA and CDR2 FQGTGA. The CDR3 is 15 residues long. The trim removed 4 bases at V and 3 bases at J, leaving 5 bases unmatched. CDR3 sequence: CASSYLAGIYNEQFF. In nucleotides, the CDR3 is TGTGCCAGCAGCTACTTAGCGGGGATCTACAATGAGCAGTTCTTC.

The chain recombines TRBV5-1 with TRBJ2-1, with TRBD1 matching over 8 bases. With 0 bases clipped from V and 2 bases from J, the junction kept 7 bases outside the gene matches. Germline loops: CDR1 SGHRS, CDR2 YFSETQ. The CDR3 loop spans 17 amino acids. CDR3 in amino acids: CASSLVGQVRTYNEQFF. CDR3 in DNA: TGCGCCAGCAGCTTGGTGGGACAGGTAAGGACCTACAATGAGCAGTTCTTC.

The chain carries TRBV4-1 and TRBJ2-1; D might be TRBD2 (6 bases). The CDR3 covers 13 residues. The germline V gene has CDR1 MGHRA and CDR2 YSYEKL. The CDR3 DNA follows: TGCGGCGTAGCTCCTAGCGTGTACAATGAGCAGTTCTTC. Protein product: CGVAPSVYNEQFF.

The rearrangement uses TRBV11-3 and TRBJ2-3, with 7 positions matching TRBD1. Germline CDR1 is SGHNT and CDR2 is YENEEA. Losses at the gene ends were 4 bases for V and 5 bases for J; bases not matched to a gene: 6. This CDR3 comprises 14 residues. The DNA of the CDR3 is TGTGCCAGCAGCTCACGAACAGGGGAAGATACGCAGTATTTT. It codes for CASSSRTGEDTQYF.

This chain joins TRBV7-3 and TRBJ2-1, with 11 bases aligning to TRBD2. The CDR3 consists of 18 residues. V trimming: 4 bases; J trimming: 6 bases; junction bases outside the gene matches: 14. From germline, CDR1 is SGHTA and CDR2 FQGTGA. The CDR3, as DNA: TGTGCCAGCAGCTCCGGCGAATTAGCGGGAGGGGTGTGCAATGAGCAGTTCTTC. Translation: CASSSGELAGGVCNEQFF.

This sequence joins TRBV2 and TRBJ1-3; 10 nucleotides agree with TRBD1. Losses at the gene ends were 5 bases for V and 4 bases for J; bases not matched to a gene: 5. Germline CDR1 SNHLY, CDR2 FYNNEI. There are 15 residues in the CDR3. The CDR3 DNA reads TGTGCCAGCAGTCGACAGGGGGCGCGGGGAAACACCATATATTTT. This encodes CASSRQGARGNTIYF.

The J gene is TRBJ2-3, the V gene TRBV28; 9 bases align to TRBD1. CDR1 and CDR2 from the germline V gene are MDHEN and SYDVKM. With V trimmed by 2 bases and J by 2 bases, 5 bases remained unmatched. CDR3 size: 16 residues. The CDR3 protein is CASSLRNRGHTDTQYF. DNA for the CDR3: TGTGCCAGCAGTTTACGTAACAGGGGGCACACAGATACGCAGTATTTT.

The V gene is TRBV30, the J gene TRBJ2-3, with 9 bases fitting TRBD2. The CDR3 runs to 16 residues. The germline CDR1 and CDR2 sequences are GTSNPN and SVGIG (reference sequence). The trim removed 2 bases at V and 2 bases at J, leaving 8 bases unmatched. CDR3 region: CAWSPGTSSFTDTQYF. The DNA of the CDR3 is TGTGCCTGGAGTCCCGGGACTAGCTCTTTCACAGATACGCAGTATTTT. The variable domain in full, with the rest retrieved from reference TRBV30 and TRBJ2-3, is SQTIHQWPATLVQPVGSPLSLECTVEGTSNPNLYWYRQAAGRGLQLLFYSVGIGQISSEVPQNLSASRPQDRQFILSSKKLLLSDSGFYLCAWSPGTSSFTDTQYFGPGTRLTVL.

This chain links TRBV27 with TRBJ1-2, with 8 nucleotides matching TRBD1. V shed 6 bases, J shed 7 bases, and the junction held 10 bases outside the gene matches. Germline values: CDR1 MNHEY, CDR2 SMNVEV (reference sequence). The CDR3 covers 14 residues. Here the CDR3 DNA reads TGTGCCAGCAGCCCGGACAGGGCGGTGGGTGGCTACACCTTC. This translates into CASSPDRAVGGYTF.

V gene TRBV29-1 combines with J gene TRBJ2-7; TRBD1 agrees at 7 bases. This CDR3 region has 14 residues. CDR1 is SQVTM and CDR2 is ANQGSEA in the germline V gene. V lost 5 bases to trimming and J lost 0 bases; unmatched junction nucleotides: 7. CDR3 residues: CSVTTGDGSYEQYF. CDR3 sequence (DNA): TGCAGCGTTACCACAGGGGACGGCTCCTACGAGCAGTACTTC.

CDR3 in DNA: TGTGCCAGCCACGATAGACAGGGGCCCTCCGGGGAGCTGTTTTTT. Protein: CASHDRQGPSGELFF. The genes are TRBV6-1 and TRBJ2-2, with TRBD1 identical over 8 bases. CDR3 length: 15 amino acids. Germline V gene sequence: CDR1 MNHNS, CDR2 SASEGT. V trimming: 8 bases; J trimming: 6 bases; junction bases outside the gene matches: 11.

This clone was picked up one time. This rearrangement joins TRBV28 to TRBJ1-2, with TRBD1 identical over 7 bases. The germline V gene encodes CDR1 MDHEN and CDR2 SYDVKM. Unmatched junction bases numbered 12, after V lost 5 bases and J lost 6 bases. There are 15 residues in the CDR3. Here the CDR3 reads CASSQPGTAIHGYTF. CDR3 sequence (DNA): TGTGCCAGCAGTCAACCCGGGACAGCGATCCATGGCTACACCTTC.

This chain joins TRBV29-1 and TRBJ2-3; perhaps TRBD2 as D (6 bases). Trimming cost V 2 bases and J 10 bases, with 10 bases left between them. The CDR3 has 11 amino acids. The germline V gene has CDR1 SQVTM and CDR2 ANQGSEA. The CDR3 sequence: CSVETGSAQYF. DNA of the CDR3: TGCAGCGTTGAAACCGGGAGTGCGCAGTATTTT.

This clone was seen just once. V gene TRBV27 combines with J gene TRBJ2-1, with TRBD1 matching 10 bases. The germline V gene has CDR1 MNHEY and CDR2 SMNVEV (reference sequence). CDR3 length: 17 residues. V dropped 5 bases and J dropped 7; count of bases not matched to a gene: 14. The CDR3 loop reads CASSKSPGTGVLNEQFF. The DNA of the CDR3 is TGTGCCAGCAGTAAATCCCCGGGGACAGGGGTCTTAAATGAGCAGTTCTTC.

The rearrangement uses TRBV29-1 and TRBJ1-2, with TRBD1 identical over 7 bases. The CDR3 extends over 13 amino acids. The germline gives CDR1 SQVTM, CDR2 ANQGSEA. V gave up 4 bases and J gave up 5 bases; unmatched junction bases: 7. The CDR3 sequence: CSVGQGIQYGYTF. Here the CDR3 DNA reads TGCAGCGTTGGACAGGGAATACAATATGGCTACACCTTC.

The gene calls are TRBV30 and TRBJ2-5, with D maybe TRBD2 (5 bases). Germline assignment: CDR1 GTSNPN and CDR2 SVGIG (reference sequence). The CDR3 extends over 13 amino acids. V was clipped by 7 bases and J by 5 bases, with 17 bases between them. CDR3 sequence reads: CASLGGTGETQYF. The CDR3 coding sequence is TGTGCCTCCTTAGGTGGCACGGGGGAGACCCAGTACTTC.